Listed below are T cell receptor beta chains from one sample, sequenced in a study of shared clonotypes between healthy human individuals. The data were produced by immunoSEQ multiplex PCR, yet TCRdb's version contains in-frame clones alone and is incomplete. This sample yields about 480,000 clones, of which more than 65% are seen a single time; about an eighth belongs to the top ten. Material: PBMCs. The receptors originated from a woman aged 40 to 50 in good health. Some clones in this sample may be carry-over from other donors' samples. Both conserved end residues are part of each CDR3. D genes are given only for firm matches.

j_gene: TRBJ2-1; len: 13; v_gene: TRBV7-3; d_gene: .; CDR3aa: CASSLNLGNEQFF
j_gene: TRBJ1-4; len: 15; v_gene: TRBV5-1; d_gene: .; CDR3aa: CASSSPGATNEKLFF
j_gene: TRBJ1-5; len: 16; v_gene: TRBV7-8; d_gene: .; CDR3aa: CASSLLAGLSNQPQHF
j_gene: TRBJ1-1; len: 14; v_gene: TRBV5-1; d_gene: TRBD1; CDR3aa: CASSAGTGDTEAFF
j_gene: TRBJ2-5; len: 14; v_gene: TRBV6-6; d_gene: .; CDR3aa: CASTRQGRGDGQYF
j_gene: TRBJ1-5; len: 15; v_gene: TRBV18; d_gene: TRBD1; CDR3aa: CASSPGTGTNQPQHF
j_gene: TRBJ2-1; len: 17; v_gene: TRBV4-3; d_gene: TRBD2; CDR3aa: CASSQDAGGPSYNEQFF
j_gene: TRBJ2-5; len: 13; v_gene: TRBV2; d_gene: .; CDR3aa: CASSTNGQETQYF
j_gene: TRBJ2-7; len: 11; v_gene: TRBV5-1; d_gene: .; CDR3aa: CASSLVDEQYF
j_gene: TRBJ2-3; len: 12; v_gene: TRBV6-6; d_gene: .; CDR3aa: CASSPGGDTQYF
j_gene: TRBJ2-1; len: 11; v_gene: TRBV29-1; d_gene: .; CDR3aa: CSVVGMREQFF
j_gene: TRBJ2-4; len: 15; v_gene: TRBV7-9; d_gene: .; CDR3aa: CASSLGMGAGDIQYF
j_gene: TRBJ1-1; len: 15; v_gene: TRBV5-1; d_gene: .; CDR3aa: CASSSSPGMNTEAFF
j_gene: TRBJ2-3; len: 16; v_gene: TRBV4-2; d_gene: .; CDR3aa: CASSHVTLAGTDTQYF
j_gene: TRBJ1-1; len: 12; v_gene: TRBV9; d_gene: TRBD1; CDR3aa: CASSPGQGAAFF
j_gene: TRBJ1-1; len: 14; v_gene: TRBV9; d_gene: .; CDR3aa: CASSVDAEHTEAFF
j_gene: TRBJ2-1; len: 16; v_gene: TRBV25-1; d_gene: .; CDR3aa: CASSELGGVIYNEQFF
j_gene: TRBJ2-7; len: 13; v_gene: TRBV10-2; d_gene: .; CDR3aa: CASGEWHYYEQYF
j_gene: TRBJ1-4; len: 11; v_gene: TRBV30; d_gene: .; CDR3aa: CAWSQFEKLFF
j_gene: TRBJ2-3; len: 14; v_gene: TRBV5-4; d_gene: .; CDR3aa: CASSLVGITDTQYF
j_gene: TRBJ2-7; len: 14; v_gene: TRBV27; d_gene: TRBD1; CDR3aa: CASATSGQVYEQYF
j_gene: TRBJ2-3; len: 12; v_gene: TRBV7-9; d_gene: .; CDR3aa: CASSLEVDTQYF
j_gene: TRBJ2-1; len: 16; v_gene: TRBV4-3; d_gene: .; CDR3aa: CASSQEGAGRYNEQFF
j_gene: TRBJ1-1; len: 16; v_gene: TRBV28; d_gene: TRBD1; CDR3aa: CASRQAQGQGNTEAFF
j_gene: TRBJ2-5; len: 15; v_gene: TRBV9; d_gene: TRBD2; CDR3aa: CASSEAGGPQETQYF
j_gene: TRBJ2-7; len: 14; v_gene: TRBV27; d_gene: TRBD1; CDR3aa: CASSKGQGPGEQYF
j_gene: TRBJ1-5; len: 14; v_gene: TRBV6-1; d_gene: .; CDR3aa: CASISTGGGQPQHF
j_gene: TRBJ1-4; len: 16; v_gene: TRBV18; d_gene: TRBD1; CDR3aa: CASSPTTTGYNEKLFF
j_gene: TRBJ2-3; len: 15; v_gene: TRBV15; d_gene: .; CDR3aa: CATSRDLGNTDTQYF
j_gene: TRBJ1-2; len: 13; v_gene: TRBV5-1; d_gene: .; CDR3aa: CASSLEPGFGYTF
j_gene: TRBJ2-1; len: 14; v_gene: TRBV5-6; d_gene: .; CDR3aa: CASSLRRSYNEQFF
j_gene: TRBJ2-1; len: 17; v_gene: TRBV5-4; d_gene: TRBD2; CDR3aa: CASSFGGLAGTYNEQFF
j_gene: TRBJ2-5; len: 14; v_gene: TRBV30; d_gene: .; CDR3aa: CAWSRGGDQETQYF
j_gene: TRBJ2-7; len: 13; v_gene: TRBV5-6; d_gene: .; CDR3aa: CASSLTGSHEQYF
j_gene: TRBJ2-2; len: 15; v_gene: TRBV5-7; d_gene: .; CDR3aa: CASSLAWENTGELFF